This T cell receptor (beta chain) was captured in a study of cytomegalovirus exposure and HLA in healthy donors. Turning to the study itself: Within the Caucasian-associated ancestry cluster were under 85% of the approximately 370 genotyped donors.

The germline V and J ends were trimmed by 10 bases and 0 bases, with 18 bases remaining between them. CDR1 is MNHNY, CDR2 SVGAGI, per germline (reference sequence). This CDR3 has 15 amino acids. Amplification used 60 Vbeta primers and 13 Jbeta primers. Method: immunoSEQ multiplex PCR; TCRdb's copy keeps in-frame clones and lacks some. Of about 240,000 clones in the sample, 82% were seen once. The TCR originated in a middle-aged woman in good health and CMV-seropositive. This sequence joins TRBV6-6 and TRBJ1-1, with D maybe TRBD1 (6 bases). The sample was PBMCs. For the CDR3, the DNA is TGTGCCATTAAAATGACGGGACACCTGAACACTGAAGCTTTCTTT. It translates to CAIKMTGHLNTEAFF.